Listed here are 27 T cell receptor beta chains from one sample, sequenced in a study of blood T cell repertoires in COVID-19 (TCRdb year 2020). The library came from the immunoSEQ multiplex PCR assay. The source is immuneACCESS, and TCRdb retained only in-frame sequences with V and J called. Part of the clones is not carried over; for the studies checked, unresolved V genes explain less than half of this, and the remainder is unexplained. In all, the sample holds about 410,000 clones, and about nine tenths of those were seen once. 1.4% of the sample lies in the top ten. Material: peripheral blood. These receptor sequences come from a woman younger than 45 with active or convalescent COVID-19.

This clone was recorded once. This sequence joins TRBV5-1 and TRBJ2-1; TRBD2 aligns across 9 bases. Per the germline V gene, CDR1 is SGHRS and CDR2 is YFSETQ. The CDR3 spans 13 residues. J gave up 10 bases and V 4 bases, and 6 bases lay outside the gene matches. CDR3 region: CASSIGTSREQFF. The CDR3, as DNA: TGCGCCAGCAGCATTGGGACTAGCAGGGAGCAGTTCTTC.

This chain connects TRBV11-2 to TRBJ2-3; perhaps TRBD1 as D (5 bases). Between the trimmed V and J ends, which lost 4 bases and 0 bases, there was a span of 11 bases. The V gene's germline CDR1 is SGHAT and CDR2 FQNNGV. This CDR3 region has 15 residues. CDR3 sequence: CASSWQGPSTDTQYF. As DNA, the CDR3 is TGTGCCAGCAGCTGGCAGGGCCCTAGCACAGATACGCAGTATTTT.

This chain links TRBV19 with TRBJ1-1; D may be TRBD1 (6 bases). Germline lookup yields CDR1 LNHDA and CDR2 SQIVND (reference sequence). This CDR3 comprises 17 residues. V lost 4 bases and J 0 bases, leaving 18 bases between the germline ends. The CDR3 DNA sequence: TGTGCCAGTAGTACGAGAGGACAGTACTTAATGAACACTGAAGCTTTCTTT. Residues: CASSTRGQYLMNTEAFF.

J is TRBJ1-1 and V is TRBV27; D remains unclear. This CDR3 region has 12 residues. From germline, CDR1 is MNHEY and CDR2 SMNVEV (reference sequence). The V gene lost 8 bases and the J gene lost 2 bases, with 9 bases spanning the gap. CDR3 loop: CASGHFNTEAFF. DNA of the CDR3: TGTGCCAGCGGCCATTTCAACACTGAAGCTTTCTTT.

The chain employs TRBV4-2 and TRBJ2-7; D possibly corresponds to TRBD1 (5 bases). V lost 0 bases and J lost 2, with 8 bases in between. This CDR3 is built from 14 residues. The V gene's germline CDR1 is LGHNA and CDR2 YNFKEQ. For the CDR3, the DNA is TGTGCCAGCAGCCAAGATGGACAAACCTACGAGCAGTACTTC. As protein: CASSQDGQTYEQYF.

The CDR3 here is CARTGTAYYGYTF. Written as DNA, the CDR3 is TGTGCCAGGACCGGGACAGCCTATTATGGCTACACCTTC. This chain joins TRBV2 and TRBJ1-2, with 7 bases matching TRBD1. V was clipped by 9 bases and J by 5 bases; unmatched bases: 9. Germline CDR1 is SNHLY and CDR2 is FYNNEI. This CDR3 has 13 amino acids.

J is TRBJ1-5 and V is TRBV19; 9 bases match TRBD1. V dropped 3 bases and J dropped 6; count of bases not matched to a gene: 3. CDR1 is LNHDA and CDR2 is SQIVND in the germline V gene (reference sequence). The CDR3 has 14 residues. CDR3 DNA sequence: TGTGCCAGTAGTATCTGGGGACAGGGTCAGCCCCAGCATTTT. Protein product: CASSIWGQGQPQHF.

The chain joins TRBV7-6 to TRBJ1-4; 12 nucleotides match TRBD1. The CDR3 sequence is 19 residues long. CDR1 is SGHVS and CDR2 is FNYEAQ in the germline V gene. The V and J ends lost 3 bases and 8 bases, in that order; junction bases with no gene match: 16. CDR3 DNA: TGTGCCAGCAGCTTGGGGGTTGGGGACAGGGGGCGCCCAGACGAAAAACTGTTTTTT. Translation gives CASSLGVGDRGRPDEKLFF.

The chain carries TRBV29-1 and TRBJ1-5; 7 nucleotides line up with TRBD1. The germline V gene encodes CDR1 SQVTM and CDR2 ANQGSEA. CDR3 size: 12 residues. With 6 bases clipped from V and 9 bases from J, the junction kept 8 bases outside the gene matches. In DNA form, the CDR3 reads TGCAGCGTGGGGACAGAAAGTGGGCCCCAGCATTTT. The encoded protein is CSVGTESGPQHF.

V and J are TRBV6-4 and TRBJ2-2; D possibly corresponds to TRBD1 (6 bases). The germline V gene has CDR1 MRHNA and CDR2 SNTAGT. The ends were cut back, 6 bases at V and 7 bases at J, with 15 bases in the middle. CDR3 length: 14 residues. The CDR3 protein is CASSRGAQGGELFF. In nucleotides, the CDR3 is TGTGCCAGCAGCAGGGGCGCACAGGGCGGGGAGCTGTTTTTT.

The V gene is TRBV7-9, the J gene TRBJ2-1, with 14 bases fitting TRBD2. The V segment lost 0 bases and the J segment 4 bases; nucleotides outside the gene matches: 5. CDR1 SEHNR and CDR2 FQNEAQ come from the germline V gene (reference sequence). There are 18 residues in the CDR3. In DNA, the CDR3 is TGTGCCAGCAGCTTAGCCCCTGGACTAGCGGGGGGTTACAATGAGCAGTTCTTC. It is translated as CASSLAPGLAGGYNEQFF.

The gene calls are TRBV11-1 and TRBJ1-6, with D possibly TRBD1 on 6 matching bases. Germline V gene lookup returns CDR1 SGHAT and CDR2 FQDESV (reference sequence). V was clipped by 4 bases and J by 10 bases, with 8 bases between them. This CDR3 is built from 12 residues. The CDR3 DNA follows: TGTGCCAGCAGCTCAGGGGACTCACCCCTCCACTTT. Translated, it gives CASSSGDSPLHF.

The chain is built from TRBV3-1 (or the pseudogene TRBV3-2) and TRBJ2-3; no reliable D call. Trimming pared 0 bases from V and 3 bases from J, leaving 7 bases between. The germline V gene has CDR1 LGHDT and CDR2 YNNKEL (reference sequence). This CDR3 is 14 amino acids long. CDR3 sequence (DNA): TGTGCCAGCAGCCAAGATACGAGGACAGATACGCAGTATTTT. Translated: CASSQDTRTDTQYF.

The V and J genes are TRBV11-2 and TRBJ1-1; 7 bases are a match to TRBD1. The length of the CDR3 is 14 residues. Germline CDR1 SGHAT, CDR2 FQNNGV. The V gene end was trimmed by 4 bases and the J gene end by 0 bases; junction bases not matched to a gene: 2. Here the CDR3 reads CASSWTGMNTEAFF. The CDR3 DNA sequence: TGTGCCAGCAGCTGGACAGGAATGAACACTGAAGCTTTCTTT.

The chain couples TRBV5-1 to TRBJ2-3; TRBD2 agrees at 10 bases. V lost 3 bases, J lost 0 bases, and 7 bases stayed unmatched. This CDR3 region has 17 residues. The V gene's germline CDR1 is SGHRS and CDR2 YFSETQ. The CDR3 DNA follows: TGCGCCAGCAGCTGGGGGCCTAGCGGGAGTAGCACAGATACGCAGTATTTT. This sequence encodes CASSWGPSGSSTDTQYF.

This rearrangement joins TRBV4-2 to TRBJ2-1; D possibly corresponds to TRBD2 (5 bases). The CDR3 is made up of 15 amino acids. Trimming took off 0 bases at V and 4 bases at J, with 10 bases between the two ends. Germline CDR1 and CDR2: LGHNA and YNFKEQ. The CDR3 region has the DNA TGTGCCAGCAGCCAAGACAGCGGCCCTTACAATGAGCAGTTCTTC. Translating gives CASSQDSGPYNEQFF.

The gene calls are TRBV2 and TRBJ1-2, with a weak D call TRBD1 (6 bases). The CDR3 is 13 amino acids. Germline lookup yields CDR1 SNHLY and CDR2 FYNNEI. V lost 2 bases to trimming and J lost 4 bases, with 8 bases between them. Here the CDR3 reads CASSEWDTYGYTF. CDR3 sequence (DNA): TGTGCCAGCAGTGAATGGGACACCTATGGCTACACCTTC.

The CDR3 nucleotides read TGTGCCAGCAGTTACGCAAATCGGGGGACAGAGACCCAGTACTTC. Translation gives CASSYANRGTETQYF. The chain links TRBV6-5 to TRBJ2-5; D is possibly TRBD2 (6 bases). This CDR3 is 15 amino acids long. Germline assignment: CDR1 MNHEY and CDR2 SVGAGI. V lost 2 bases and J lost 4, with 14 bases in between.

The V call is TRBV11-2, the J call TRBJ1-2, with TRBD1 matching over 7 bases. The junction had 6 bases not matched to a gene; V was cut back by 1 base and J by 4 bases. CDR1 is SGHAT and CDR2 is FQNNGV in the germline V gene. The CDR3 consists of 15 residues. CDR3 region: CASSLGQGGGYGYTF. The CDR3, as DNA: TGTGCCAGCAGCTTAGGCCAGGGGGGTGGCTATGGCTACACCTTC.

The V gene is TRBV4-1, the J gene TRBJ1-1; 8 positions match TRBD1. Germline lookup yields CDR1 MGHRA and CDR2 YSYEKL. V lost 3 bases to trimming and J lost 6 bases; unmatched junction nucleotides: 3. The CDR3 has 13 amino acids. CDR3 bases: TGCGCCAGCAGCCAGGCGGGACAGGCTGAAGCTTTCTTT. Its translation is CASSQAGQAEAFF.

The chain is built from TRBV18 and TRBJ1-4; 8 bases fit TRBD1. Germline V gene lookup returns CDR1 KGHSH and CDR2 LQKENI. The V and J ends lost 6 bases and 8 bases, in that order; junction bases with no gene match: 11. This CDR3 has 15 residues. As DNA, the CDR3 is TGTGCCAGCTCTGTCGGACAGGGAGGCGGCGAAAAACTGTTTTTT. Amino acid sequence: CASSVGQGGGEKLFF. The full variable domain, in which reference TRBV18 and TRBJ1-4 provide the parts outside the CDR3, is NAGVMQNPRHLVRRRGQEARLRCSPMKGHSHVYWYRQLPEEGLKFMVYLQKENIIDESGMPKERFSAEFPKEGPSILRIQQVVRGDSAAYFCASSVGQGGGEKLFFGSGTQLSVL.

V usage is TRBV5-4 and J usage is TRBJ2-3; 11 nucleotides agree with TRBD1. The germline CDR1 and CDR2 sequences are SGHNT and YYREEE (reference sequence). Trimming took 2 bases from V and 5 from J; bases not matched to a gene: 7. The CDR3 extends over 16 amino acids. The CDR3 nucleotides read TGTGCCAGCAGCTTAGGGACAGGGGGTGTCGTAGATACGCAGTATTTT. Protein: CASSLGTGGVVDTQYF.

The V call is TRBV24-1, the J call TRBJ2-2; the match to TRBD1 covers 7 bases. CDR3 size: 17 residues. V dropped 3 bases and J dropped 1; count of bases not matched to a gene: 7. The germline gives CDR1 KGHDR, CDR2 SFDVKD. In DNA, the CDR3 is TGTGCCACCAGTGATACCCGGGACAGTCAGAACACCGGGGAGCTGTTTTTT. It is translated as CATSDTRDSQNTGELFF.

The gene calls are TRBV28 and TRBJ1-6; 11 nucleotides match TRBD1. The germline V gene encodes CDR1 MDHEN and CDR2 SYDVKM. CDR3 length: 18 amino acids. Trimming cost V 4 bases and J 10 bases; bases outside gene matches: 15. The CDR3 DNA is TGTGCCAGCAGTTCACACGGCCAACGGGACAGGGGGAACTCACCCCTCCACTTT. Translation: CASSSHGQRDRGNSPLHF.

This clone was seen more than once but under ten times. V gene TRBV7-9 combines with J gene TRBJ1-4, with 7 bases identical to TRBD1. J gave up 5 bases and V 5 bases, and 5 bases lay outside the gene matches. This CDR3 has 14 amino acids. Germline loops: CDR1 SEHNR, CDR2 FQNEAQ (reference sequence). The CDR3 loop reads CASSPGQQNEKLFF. In DNA form, the CDR3 reads TGTGCCAGCAGCCCGGGACAGCAAAATGAAAAACTGTTTTTT.

The DNA of the CDR3 is TGCGCCAGCAGCCAATACAGGGAGAACACTGAAGCTTTCTTT. It encodes CASSQYRENTEAFF. V usage is TRBV4-1 and J usage is TRBJ1-1; TRBD1 might be the D (6 bases). The CDR3 has 14 residues. Germline V CDR1 and CDR2: MGHRA, YSYEKL. V gave up 2 bases and J gave up 1 base, with 8 bases separating them.

The rearrangement links TRBV2 to TRBJ2-2; the D gene is possibly TRBD2 (6 bases). Looked up from germline, CDR1 is SNHLY and CDR2 is FYNNEI. The CDR3 is 14 amino acids. V was clipped by 4 bases and J by 5 bases, with 11 bases between them. The CDR3 here is CASSGSGGTGELFF. In nucleotides, the CDR3 is TGTGCCAGCAGTGGTTCCGGGGGAACCGGGGAGCTGTTTTTT.